This T cell receptor (beta chain) was recorded in a study of OX40 agonist ivuxolimab in advanced cancers. The wider study: Ivuxolimab is an agonistic anti-OX40 (CD134) antibody, and patients were treated with it.

Clones were read by immunoSEQ multiplex PCR, and TCRdb kept only the in-frame ones, dropping some. The sample comprises some 58,000 clones, around nine tenths of which are singletons, and 0.61% rests with the top ten. Overall study results and limits: Expanded peripheral T cell antigen specificity was not determined. CD8+ T cells showed, on average, more clonal expansion than CD4+ cells.

CDR3 length: 13 residues. Deletions cut 0 bases from V and 2 bases from J, with 6 bases between. Comment on this clone: What it binds is unknown.

This material consisted of CD4+ or CD8+ T cells sorted from blood, taken in a trial of the OX40 agonist ivuxolimab. The chain couples TRBV5-3 to TRBJ2-7, with no clear D. TRBV5-3 is flagged as an ORF with uncertain function. This clonotype was sampled from an adult with an advanced solid tumor such as melanoma, head and neck, liver or kidney cancer. This CDR3 is CARSLDRAYEQYF. The DNA of the CDR3 is TGTGCCAGAAGCTTGGATAGGGCCTACGAGCAGTACTTC.